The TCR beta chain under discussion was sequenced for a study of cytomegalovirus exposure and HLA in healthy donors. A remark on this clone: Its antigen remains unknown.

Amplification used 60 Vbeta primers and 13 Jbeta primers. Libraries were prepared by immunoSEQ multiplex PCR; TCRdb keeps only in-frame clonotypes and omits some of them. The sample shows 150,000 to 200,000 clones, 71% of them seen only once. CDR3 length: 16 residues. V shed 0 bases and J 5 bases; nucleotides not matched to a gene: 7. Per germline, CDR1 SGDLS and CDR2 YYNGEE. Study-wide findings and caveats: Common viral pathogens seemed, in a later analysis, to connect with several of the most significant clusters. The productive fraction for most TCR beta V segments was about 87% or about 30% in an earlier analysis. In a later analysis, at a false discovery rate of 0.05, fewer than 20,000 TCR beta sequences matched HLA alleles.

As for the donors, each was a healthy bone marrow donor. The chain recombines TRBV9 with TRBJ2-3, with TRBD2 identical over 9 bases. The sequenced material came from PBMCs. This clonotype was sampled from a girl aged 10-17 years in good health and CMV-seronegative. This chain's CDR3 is CASSVGGGAIGDTQYF. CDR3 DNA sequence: TGTGCCAGCAGCGTAGGCGGGGGGGCGATTGGAGATACGCAGTATTTT.